These 4 T cell receptor beta chains share one sample of origin, sequenced in a study of shared clonotypes between healthy human individuals. Generated by immunoSEQ multiplex PCR, the TCRdb table keeps only in-frame clones and is missing some. The data hold some 1.5 million clones, with around 97% observed a single time. Input material: naive CD4+ T cells sorted from blood. The sample's subset: CD45RA+ positively selected. These receptors all come from a man aged 30 to 45 in good health.

V is TRBV7-7 and J is TRBJ2-5; D gene ambiguous. The germline V gene encodes CDR1 SSHAT and CDR2 FNYEAQ (reference sequence). This CDR3 is built from 21 residues. V was clipped by 5 bases and J by 3 bases, with 34 bases between them. CDR3 sequence: CASSVRGHRTGHPFQKETQYF. The CDR3 bases are TGTGCCAGCAGCGTCCGTGGGCACAGAACCGGCCACCCTTTTCAAAAAGAGACCCAGTACTTC.

This chain uses TRBV28 with TRBJ2-7; no firm D call. The CDR3 sequence is 14 residues long. Per the germline V gene, CDR1 is MDHEN and CDR2 is SYDVKM. Between the trimmed V and J ends, which lost 0 bases and 2 bases, there was a span of 8 bases. The CDR3 here is CASSLWTAAYEQYF. For the CDR3, the DNA is TGTGCCAGCAGTTTATGGACGGCCGCCTACGAGCAGTACTTC.

The chain has TRBV7-2 and TRBJ2-4, with a possible D match to TRBD2 (5 bases). The germline CDR1 and CDR2 sequences are SGHTA and FQGNSA. V lost 6 bases and J lost 8, with 14 bases in between. The CDR3 consists of 13 residues. In nucleotides, the CDR3 is TGTGCCAGCAGTCACGAGGGAGTGGACATTCAGTACTTC. The encoded protein is CASSHEGVDIQYF.

This chain uses TRBV2 with TRBJ2-5; the D gene is possibly TRBD1 (6 bases). Germline V gene data show CDR1 as SNHLY and CDR2 as FYNNEI. CDR3 length equals 13 residues. Trimming shortened V by 4 bases and J by 4 bases, and 10 bases separated the two germline ends. CDR3 amino acids: CASSVTGRETQYF. Written as DNA, the CDR3 is TGTGCCAGCAGTGTGACAGGCAGAGAGACCCAGTACTTC.